This paragraph covers one T cell receptor beta chain sequence. The antigen is undetermined. The sample holds other DNA sequences that translate to the same CDR3. The CDR3 has 12 residues. The V end was cut by 0 bases, the J end by 5 bases, with 5 bases between. Germline V gives CDR1 SGDLS, CDR2 YYNGEE. The data were obtained in a study of cytomegalovirus exposure and HLA in healthy donors. PCR used 60 Vbeta primers and 13 Jbeta primers. Using immunoSEQ multiplex PCR, the repertoire was profiled, and TCRdb retains in-frame clones only, with some absent. There are 100,000 to 120,000 clones in the sample; around three quarters occur only once, and 1% to 1.5% lies in the top ten. Study-wide results and limits: Later work found that TCR association rates differed between HLA loci; DRB1 had the most and HLA-C the fewest. TCR beta sequences numbering roughly 18,000 were associated with HLA alleles at 0.05 false discovery rate in a later analysis.

The sequence was collected from a woman aged 30 to 39 in good health and CMV-seronegative. Specimen: PBMCs. The rearrangement links TRBV9 to TRBJ2-5; D gene uncertain. The DNA for the CDR3 is TGTGCCAGCAGCGTAGTGGGCGAGACCCAGTACTTC. Translation: CASSVVGETQYF.